This T cell receptor beta chain was found in a study of control samples from healthy donors and cancer patients. Per the germline V gene, CDR1 is SGHDN and CDR2 is FVKESK. The CDR3 extends over 15 amino acids. Trimming stripped 3 bases from V and 6 bases from J, with 18 bases between. Only in-frame clones appear in the TCRdb table, and some are missing; sequencing was by immunoSEQ multiplex PCR. The sample records roughly 99,000 clones, roughly 82% being singletons. This TCR derives from a man between 60 and 70 years old in good health. The chain joins TRBV14 to TRBJ2-7, with a possible D match to TRBD2 (5 bases). Specimen: blood. The CDR3 DNA reads TGTGCCAGCAGCCACCATGACGGGATTATGGGCGAGCAGTACTTC. Its translation: CASSHHDGIMGEQYF.